Each of the 25 T cell receptor beta chains below was sequenced from the same sample in a study of shared clonotypes between healthy human individuals. Some clones are missing from TCRdb's copy, which holds only in-frame ones; the method was immunoSEQ multiplex PCR. This table has approximately 2,000,000 clones, 80% to 95% appearing once. The sequencing input was naive CD4+ T cells from PBMCs. Described subset: CD45RA+ positively selected. Source of these receptors: a man in his late teens or twenties in good health. Some clones in this sample may be carry-over from other donors' samples.

In DNA, the CDR3 is TGTGCCACCAGCAGCGGGACTTTAGCGGGAGTAGATCGAGAGACCCAGTACTTC. This encodes CATSSGTLAGVDRETQYF. V gene TRBV15 combines with J gene TRBJ2-5; TRBD2 matches 9 bases. Trimming took 3 bases from V and 4 from J; bases not matched to a gene: 15. This CDR3 region has 18 residues. Per the germline V gene, CDR1 is LNHNV and CDR2 is YYDKDF (reference sequence).

In its sample, this clone was seen once. The chain joins TRBV5-1 to TRBJ1-3; 8 bases map to TRBD1. The germline V gene encodes CDR1 SGHRS and CDR2 YFSETQ. The CDR3 loop spans 17 amino acids. The V gene end was trimmed by 0 bases and the J gene end by 0 bases; junction bases not matched to a gene: 5. This CDR3 is CASSLDPTGASGNTIYF. The CDR3 DNA reads as TGCGCCAGCAGCTTGGACCCGACAGGGGCCTCTGGAAACACCATATATTTT.

A single count supports this clone. CDR3 DNA sequence: TGTGCCACCAGCAGAGAACGGACCCCAGAGCAGTACTTC. Translated: CATSRERTPEQYF. This chain joins TRBV15 and TRBJ2-7, with D hard to call. The germline V gene encodes CDR1 LNHNV and CDR2 YYDKDF (reference sequence). CDR3 length: 13 residues. V lost 0 bases to trimming and J lost 7 bases, with 10 bases between them.

In its sample, this clone was seen once. The gene calls are TRBV5-1 and TRBJ2-1; D gene unclear. The CDR3 extends over 14 amino acids. Germline V lookup: CDR1 SGHRS, CDR2 YFSETQ. Trimming shortened V by 0 bases and J by 6 bases, and 10 bases separated the two germline ends. CDR3 sequence reads: CASSLDSSRNEQFF. CDR3 DNA sequence: TGCGCCAGCAGCTTGGACAGCTCCCGCAATGAGCAGTTCTTC.

The chain links TRBV9 to TRBJ2-7; D is uncertain. This CDR3 spans 15 amino acids. Germline CDR1 is SGDLS and CDR2 is YYNGEE. The V end lost 1 base, the J end lost 6 bases, and 17 bases lay between the germline ends. CDR3 bases: TGTGCCAGCAGCGTAAGGGAACAGCCTTTGGGCGAGCAGTACTTC. Its protein product is CASSVREQPLGEQYF.

The chain uses TRBV7-2 and TRBJ1-3; 7 bases are a match to TRBD1. The CDR3 consists of 14 residues. After removal of 11 bases from V and 0 bases from J, the junction contained 7 bases not matched to a gene. Germline assignment: CDR1 SGHTA and CDR2 FQGNSA. DNA for the CDR3: TGTGCCGCTCCCAGGGGGATCTCTGGAAACACCATATATTTT. Translating gives CAAPRGISGNTIYF. The full variable domain, completed using reference TRBV7-2 and TRBJ1-3, is GAGVSQSPSNKVTEKGKDVELRCDPISGHTALYWYRQSLGQGLEFLIYFQGNSAPDKSGLPSDRFSAERTGGSVSTLTIQRTQQEDSAVYLCAAPRGISGNTIYFGEGSWLTVV.

The chain joins TRBV7-7 to TRBJ2-1; 8 nucleotides align to TRBD1. Germline-derived CDR1 and CDR2 are SSHAT and FNYEAQ (reference sequence). The V gene end was trimmed by 4 bases and the J gene end by 1 base; junction bases not matched to a gene: 6. This CDR3 comprises 16 residues. CDR3 region: CASSSTQGASYNEQFF. The CDR3, as DNA: TGTGCCAGCAGCTCAACGCAGGGGGCTTCCTACAATGAGCAGTTCTTC.

The gene calls are TRBV6-6 and TRBJ1-2; the D is unclear. Germline V gene sequence: CDR1 MNHNY, CDR2 SVGAGI (reference sequence). Trimming left V 4 bases short and J 1 base short, with 13 bases between. The CDR3 is made up of 15 amino acids. CDR3: CASSLPELYNYGYTF. Written as DNA, the CDR3 is TGTGCCAGCAGTTTACCGGAACTATATAACTATGGCTACACCTTC.

The chain recombines TRBV2 with TRBJ2-5; TRBD2 matches 12 bases. The CDR3 sequence is 15 residues long. CDR1 SNHLY and CDR2 FYNNEI come from the germline V gene. V was clipped by 6 bases and J by 2 bases; unmatched bases: 4. Written as DNA, the CDR3 is TGTGCCAGCAGCGCTCTAGCGGGAGGGCAAGAGACCCAGTACTTC. Its translation: CASSALAGGQETQYF.

V and J are TRBV5-1 and TRBJ2-3; 15 bases align to TRBD2. V lost 4 bases and J lost 2; bases outside the gene matches: 8. The CDR3 sequence is 18 residues long. Per germline, CDR1 SGHRS and CDR2 YFSETQ. CDR3 residues: CASSLGLAGGKFTDTQYF. The CDR3 nucleotides read TGCGCCAGCAGCCTCGGACTAGCGGGAGGGAAATTCACAGATACGCAGTATTTT.

The rearrangement uses TRBV6-1 and TRBJ1-1; no clear D. Deletions cut 3 bases from V and 0 bases from J, with 14 bases between. There are 16 residues in the CDR3. CDR1 MNHNS and CDR2 SASEGT come from the germline V gene. The CDR3 here is CASSDLLRGMNTEAFF. CDR3 DNA sequence: TGTGCCAGCAGTGACTTGTTAAGAGGAATGAACACTGAAGCTTTCTTT.

In this sample, this clone turned up once. The chain couples TRBV6-6 to TRBJ1-1, with a possible D match to TRBD1 (5 bases). The germline V gene encodes CDR1 MNHNY and CDR2 SVGAGI (reference sequence). The CDR3 length is 14 residues. Between the trimmed V and J ends, which lost 1 base and 4 bases, there was a span of 10 bases. The CDR3 coding sequence is TGTGCCAGCAGTTACTGGGGGGAGAGCACTGAAGCTTTCTTT. As protein: CASSYWGESTEAFF.

The V gene is TRBV6-5, the J gene TRBJ2-7; TRBD1 matches at 9 bases. Germline loops: CDR1 MNHEY, CDR2 SVGAGI. V shed 2 bases, J shed 3 bases, and the junction held 5 bases outside the gene matches. There are 15 residues in the CDR3. In DNA form, the CDR3 reads TGTGCCAGCAGTTACAAGGGACAGGGCCTCTACGAGCAGTACTTC. Protein product: CASSYKGQGLYEQYF.

The V call is TRBV28, the J call TRBJ2-2; possibly TRBD2 for D (6 bases). V lost 3 bases and J lost 0, with 8 bases in between. The CDR3 spans 15 residues. In germline, CDR1 is MDHEN, CDR2 SYDVKM. DNA of the CDR3: TGTGCCAGCAGTTTGCGGGGTTCGAACACCGGGGAGCTGTTTTTT. Its translation: CASSLRGSNTGELFF.

V gene TRBV4-1 combines with J gene TRBJ2-7; tentatively, D is TRBD1 or TRBD2 (5 bases each). Germline values: CDR1 MGHRA, CDR2 YSYEKL. V shed 3 bases and J shed 3 bases, with 24 bases lying between them. The CDR3 is 18 amino acids. The CDR3 DNA reads as TGCGCCAGCAGCCACCTCCCCCCCGTGGGGGAGCTGAACTACGAGCAGTACTTC. It encodes CASSHLPPVGELNYEQYF.

This sequence joins TRBV5-8 and TRBJ2-5; the match to TRBD2 covers 13 bases. CDR3 length: 16 residues. Germline-derived CDR1 and CDR2 are SGHTS and YDEGEE. V was pared by 5 bases and J by 1 base, with 5 bases of the junction left unmatched. CDR3 protein: CASRPGTSGTQETQYF. The DNA for the CDR3 is TGTGCCAGCAGGCCGGGGACTAGCGGGACCCAAGAGACCCAGTACTTC. Full variable domain (remainder filled in from reference TRBV5-8 and TRBJ2-5): EAGVTQSPTHLIKTRGQQATLRCSPISGHTSVYWYQQALGLGLQFLLWYDEGEERNRGNFPPRFSGRQFPNYSSELNVNALELEDSALYLCASRPGTSGTQETQYFGPGTRLLVL.

The chain uses TRBV9 and TRBJ2-3; TRBD2 aligns across 9 bases. Germline V gene lookup returns CDR1 SGDLS and CDR2 YYNGEE. This CDR3 has 16 residues. The V and J ends lost 4 bases and 4 bases, in that order; junction bases with no gene match: 10. CDR3 nucleotide sequence: TGTGCCAGCAGCTACAGCCCCGCGGGAGGGGCAGATACGCAGTATTTT. Translating gives CASSYSPAGGADTQYF.

Note on this clone: The germline gene is not matched at one end of the junction; a read error may be the cause. V usage is TRBV28 and J usage is TRBJ1-1, with a possible D match to TRBD1 (6 bases). Per germline, CDR1 MDHEN and CDR2 SYDVKM. CDR3 size: 11 residues. CDR3 in amino acids: CASSFKAGVVF. The CDR3 DNA reads as TGTGCCAGCAGTTTTAAGGCAGGGGTCGTCTTT.

This clone was seen only once. V is TRBV6-1 and J is TRBJ1-5; TRBD1 matches at 8 bases. The germline gives CDR1 MNHNS, CDR2 SASEGT. The CDR3 is made up of 14 amino acids. Losses at the gene ends were 5 bases for V and 7 bases for J; bases not matched to a gene: 7. In DNA, the CDR3 is TGTGCCAGCAGTCCTCAGGGGGCAAGGCAGCCCCAGCATTTT. Encoded protein: CASSPQGARQPQHF.

The chain couples TRBV9 to TRBJ2-1; tentatively, D is TRBD1 or TRBD2 (7 bases each). Germline V lookup: CDR1 SGDLS, CDR2 YYNGEE. The V and J ends lost 2 bases and 8 bases respectively, with 23 bases between them. CDR3 size: 17 residues. CDR3 amino acids: CASSVAPTGLGRDEQFF. Written as DNA, the CDR3 is TGTGCCAGCAGCGTCGCCCCGACAGGGTTGGGGAGGGATGAGCAGTTCTTC.

This chain connects TRBV6-6 to TRBJ2-1; perhaps TRBD2 as D (6 bases). The V gene's germline CDR1 is MNHNY and CDR2 SVGAGI (reference sequence). The CDR3 is made up of 12 amino acids. Trimming pared 6 bases from V and 9 bases from J, leaving 12 bases between. The CDR3 DNA sequence: TGTGCCAGCAGCCTCCCGGGGGTTGAGCAGTTCTTC. It specifies CASSLPGVEQFF.

The genes are TRBV27 and TRBJ1-4; D possibly corresponds to TRBD1 (5 bases). The V end lost 8 bases, the J end lost 8 bases, and 24 bases lay between the germline ends. The CDR3 loop spans 16 amino acids. Germline CDR1 is MNHEY and CDR2 is SMNVEV (reference sequence). CDR3 sequence reads: CASPCEPGLGREKLFF. CDR3 DNA: TGTGCCAGCCCCTGCGAACCGGGACTCGGCCGCGAAAAACTGTTTTTT.

This chain uses TRBV6-5 with TRBJ2-3; a possible D gene is TRBD2 (5 bases). Looked up from germline, CDR1 is MNHEY and CDR2 is SVGAGI. The CDR3 has 12 residues. Trimming took off 0 bases at V and 14 bases at J, with 12 bases between the two ends. CDR3 protein: CASSYSTGSLYF. The CDR3 DNA sequence: TGTGCCAGCAGTTACTCGACGGGGTCTTTGTATTTT.

The chain has TRBV5-1 and TRBJ2-3; 8 bases map to TRBD2. The CDR3 runs to 15 residues. The ends lost 6 bases at V and 6 bases at J; junction bases unmatched: 12. Germline V gene lookup returns CDR1 SGHRS and CDR2 YFSETQ. Here the CDR3 DNA reads TGCGCCAGCAATGACGGCGGGAGGAGGGTGGATACGCAGTATTTT. This translates into CASNDGGRRVDTQYF.

The CDR3 bases are TGTGCCAGCAGTACGGGAGGACAGACCCAGTACTTC. Protein product: CASSTGGQTQYF. The genes are TRBV28 and TRBJ2-5; 7 positions match TRBD2. The CDR3 sequence is 12 residues long. J gave up 6 bases and V 5 bases, and 3 bases lay outside the gene matches. Germline V lookup: CDR1 MDHEN, CDR2 SYDVKM. Supplemented by reference TRBV28 and TRBJ2-5, the full variable domain reads DVKVTQSSRYLVKRTGEKVFLECVQDMDHENMFWYRQDPGLGLRLIYFSYDVKMKEKGDIPEGYSVSREKKERFSLILESASTNQTSMYLCASSTGGQTQYFGPGTRLLVL.